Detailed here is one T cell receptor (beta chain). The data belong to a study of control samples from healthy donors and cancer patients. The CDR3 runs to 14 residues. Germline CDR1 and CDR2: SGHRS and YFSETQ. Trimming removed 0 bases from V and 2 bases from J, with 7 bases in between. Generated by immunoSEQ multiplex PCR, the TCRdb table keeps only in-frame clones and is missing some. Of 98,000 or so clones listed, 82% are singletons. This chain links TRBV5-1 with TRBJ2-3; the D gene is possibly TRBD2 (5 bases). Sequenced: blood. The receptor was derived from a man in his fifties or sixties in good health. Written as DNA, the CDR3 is TGCGCCAGCAGCTTGGAGGGAGACACAGATACGCAGTATTTT. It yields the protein CASSLEGDTDTQYF.